The entry that follows covers one T cell receptor (beta chain) sequence. Which antigen it targets is not known. Within one base of it there is no much larger clone, and no base qualities were kept. The data were taken from a study of CD8 T cells in Susac syndrome (dated by TCRdb to about 2019). Context from the whole study: Among the sequenced Susac syndrome patients, over five had clinically active disease and 8 or 9 were in clinical remission. Repertoire sequencing was used to test whether CD8+ T cell activation and differentiation in Susac syndrome was antigen driven. Susac syndrome patients were therapy-naive, on corticosteroids (some also receiving IVIg), or on IVIg alone at blood withdrawal. CD8+ T cell repertoire clonality was compared between 11 to 12 healthy donors, approximately 14 Susac syndrome patients and approximately 16 multiple sclerosis patients. On the study overall, not on this receptor specifically: CD8+ repertoires in Susac syndrome showed clonal expansion, which was highest in CD8+ TEMRA cells and was greater in clinically active patients than in remitting patients. The number of individuals in the TCR sequencing and HLA analysis was recognized as being relatively small. Under 20 and five Susac-specific public clones were found in the total CD8+ and CD8+ TEMRA repertoires, respectively.

According to the germline V gene, CDR1 reads SQVTM and CDR2 reads ANQGSEA. V drops 5 bases and J drops 4 bases, leaving 12 bases in between. Counted from cysteine to phenylalanine, this CDR3 has 13 amino acids. Only the CDR3 region is kept as DNA, spanning 39 bases read in frame from base 1. High-throughput TCR beta sequencing profiled peripheral blood CD8+ and CD4+ T cells from healthy donors, Susac syndrome patients and multiple sclerosis patients. The Susac syndrome patients fulfilled recently defined diagnostic criteria for either definite or probable disease. Bulk CD8+ and CD4+ T cells were purified by magnetic negative isolation, whereas CD8+ TEMRA cells were enriched by FACS. Blood was collected in EDTA tubes and processed within 24 hours, with PBMCs isolated through density gradient centrifugation. PBMCs intended for TCR sequencing were cryopreserved in liquid nitrogen and thawed later in a water bath at 37 degrees C. Purity of sorted or isolated CD4+, CD8+ and CD8+ TEMRA cells was at least 90%.

RNA was extracted with the RNeasy kit and 0.5 to 1 ug was reverse transcribed using random hexamers. TCR beta CDR3 regions were amplified with the immunoSEQ multiplex PCR assay covering 54 Vbeta and 13 Jbeta segments. Bias from PCR amplification was corrected by using a synthetic template baseline for primer optimization and for computational correction. In the original analysis: Reads were assigned to V, D and J genes according to IMGT and analyzed in immunoSEQ Analyzer, with only productive sequences retained. Clonality was calculated as one minus the Shannon entropy normalized by log2 of the number of productive unique sequences. Public and private clones were assessed among the 100 most prevalent clones of each patient and control. Clones were defined as Susac-specific when absent from the healthy and MS cohorts, from 1,000 to 1,100 published viral clones and from other ImmuneACCESS disease sequences. TCRdb trimmed public reads at Q25 via fastp, called clones via MiXCR and kept in-frame beta chains. Every distinct CDR3 protein forms one entry, paired with its most common genes and DNA. TCRdb's processing, not the study's, gives the V and J calls here. The sample has 92,000 or so distinct CDR3 sequences on record, 95% to 96% of them singletons. In total, the top ten clones hold approximately 0.57% of the sample.

This receptor was identified in a human donor with Susac syndrome. The sequenced sample was CD8+ T cells from PBMCs. Recombination connected TRBV29-1 to TRBJ1-5; TRBD1 is possibly the D segment (6 matching bases). The CDR3 region has the sequence CSVTDSLNQPQHF. The base sequence is TGCAGCGTTACGGACAGCTTGAATCAGCCCCAGCATTTT.